This T cell receptor (beta chain) emerged from a study of blood T cells in healthy people across ages (dated by TCRdb to between 2014 and 2017). Notes on the research overall: In model experiments, template switching captured roughly one uniquely barcoded TCR beta cDNA molecule for every two T cells. Using the same blood draw, the study looked at two additional independent replicas of 1 million unique cDNA reads for two donors, one aged 18 to 30 and the other aged 80 or older. The donors were split into four age groups: young (average 16 years), middle-aged (around 40), aged (more than 60) and long-lived (roughly 88). Using deep sequencing normalized with unique cDNA molecular identifiers, the study measured how TCR beta repertoire diversity changes with age. Beyond this particular receptor, the publication reports: As age increased, observed TCR beta diversity per million T cells dropped in a roughly linear way, and a significant reduction was already evident by age roughly 36. Because profiling used bulk unsorted PBMCs, naive and antigen-experienced compartments could not be compared conclusively. Compared with the aged group, more naive CD4+ T cells, fewer expanded clones and increased TCR diversity were shown by the long-lived group, suggesting age selection. The percentage of naive T cells measured by flow cytometry correlated strongly with observed TCR beta diversity. Because the CMV infection status of the donors was unknown, age-related changes in expanded clonotypes may potentially have been confounded. Total diversity estimates from one million sequenced T cells were considered lower bounds and underestimates.

As encoded in the germline V gene, CDR1 is SGDLS while CDR2 is YYNGEE. Trimming costs V 0 bases and J 1 base, and their ends lie 8 bases apart. The CDR3 runs 14 amino acids, cysteine and phenylalanine included. Only the CDR3 DNA is retained, 42 bases long and in frame from the first base. The 39 donors, aged roughly 6 to 95 years, were systemically healthy Caucasian individuals from Russia. Each donor gave roughly 9.5 milliliters of peripheral blood, collected into EDTA-treated Vacutainer tubes. Ficoll-Paque density-gradient centrifugation was used to isolate PBMCs, with at least 7 million per sample. Total RNA, at least 6 micrograms per sample, was extracted from PBMCs with Trizol reagent. For every donor, an aliquot of PBMCs went through flow cytometry to measure the percentages of naive CD45RAhigh/CD27high T cells. In the case of this clonotype: What this receptor recognizes is not known. No quality values exist for individual bases; no much larger clone is one base distant.

Library method: 5' RACE. This sample was sequenced with an Illumina HiSeq 2500. A second roughly 6 to 12 cycle PCR used a sample-barcoded 5' primer and a J-beta primer mix. Each TCR beta cDNA molecule received a unique molecular identifier from a template-switch 5' adaptor carrying 12 random nucleotides. Each sample yielded at least 2.5 million CDR3-containing paired-end reads. First-strand cDNA synthesis was performed from all RNA using the Mint cDNA synthesis kit, with priming by a TRBC-specific oligonucleotide. After uracil-DNA glycosylase treatment, a first 18-cycle PCR used universal primers M1SS and BC2_uni_R on all cDNA. In the authors' own workflow: For normalization, 1 million high-quality reads, each with a distinct molecular identifier, were randomly selected from each sample. Reads sharing molecular identifiers were discarded rather than binned into consensus sequences. MiTCR, with a Q25 quality threshold and the strictest error-elimination algorithm, was used for CDR3 identification, clonotype clustering and error correction. A nonparametric unseen species model with Euler transformation was used to estimate a lower bound on total TCR beta diversity. The public reads were reprocessed in TCRdb via fastp at Q25 and MiXCR, keeping in-frame beta chains. Entries that share a CDR3 protein sequence are merged under the most common genes and DNA. The V and J calls were not made by the authors but by TCRdb's processing. The sample table lists some 930,000 distinct CDR3 sequences, almost 30% of them with a count of one. The ten top clones hold more than 8.5% of the sample.

The sample was also linked to a second study, of T cells of mothers and their children. The second study reports: The donors were nine systemically healthy Caucasian individuals, made up of three mothers and their six children. cDNA synthesis consumed the entire amount of extracted RNA, loaded at about 1.6 ug RNA in each 15 ul reaction. In the second PCR, sample barcodes and 2-4 random nucleotides were introduced via the M1S primer. Over 8.5 million TCR beta CDR3 reads were obtained for each mother, and millions of reads were obtained for each child. Thymic selection similarly shapes TCR recombination output in related and unrelated pairs, with minor effect from inherited differences. Related mother-child pairs always showed normalized repertoire overlap that was slightly higher than in unrelated mother-child pairs, though the difference was never significant. No persistent microchimeric T cell clones were found, with a detection sensitivity of approximately 100 clones per million clonotypes. In the study, deep NGS was used to compare the TCR beta repertoires of mothers and children, and features distinguishing related mother-child pairs from unrelated individuals were sought. On average, the children were roughly 10 +/- 4 years old, while the mothers were about 37 +/- 4 years old. After adapters were ligated using NEBNext reagents, the libraries underwent 100+100 nt paired-end sequencing on an Illumina HiSeq 2000. To avoid cross-contamination, the mother libraries and the child libraries were prepared a month apart and sequenced in separate runs. Between roughly 450,000 and 2,000,000 distinct TCR beta clonotypes were identified per donor. Naive TCR beta clonotypes were estimated from low-frequency clonotypes matched to each donor's FACS-determined naive share, without sorting.

The TCR sequence derives from a woman aged 40-49 years in good health. Sequenced input: blood. Here the chain combines TRBV9 and TRBJ2-7; no D segment can be confidently identified. The base sequence is TGTGCCAGCAGCGTAGGGAGTGGGTCCTACGAGCAGTACTTC. It translates to CASSVGSGSYEQYF.